This T cell receptor beta chain was recovered during a study of technical replicates of blood from several donors. Some clones are missing from TCRdb's copy, which holds only in-frame ones; the method was immunoSEQ multiplex PCR. The table includes fewer than 65,000 clones, around 87% detected once. The source material was PBMCs. The sequence derives from a human donor in good health. Some clones in this sample may be carry-over from other donors' samples.

The CDR3 coding sequence is TGTGCCAGCAGCTTAAACACCGGGGGGAGTTTAAATGAGCAGTTCTTC. Its protein product is CASSLNTGGSLNEQFF. This rearrangement joins TRBV7-6 to TRBJ2-1; 7 bases match TRBD2. The V gene's germline CDR1 is SGHVS and CDR2 FNYEAQ. With V trimmed by 2 bases and J by 7 bases, 11 bases remained unmatched. The CDR3 runs to 16 residues. Filled out from reference TRBV7-6 and TRBJ2-1, the complete variable domain reads GAGVSQSPRYKVTKRGQDVALRCDPISGHVSLYWYRQALGQGPEFLTYFNYEAQQDKSGLPNDRFSAERPEGSISTLTIQRTEQRDSAMYRCASSLNTGGSLNEQFFGPGTRLTVL.